This entry features one T cell receptor beta chain sequence. Its antigen is unidentified. Time point: cycle 4 day 1 (C4D1), after 6 weeks of nivolumab. Each of the patients experienced relapse following autologous stem cell transplantation, and their brentuximab vedotin exposure differed. The sample originates from a study of PD-1 blockade in classical Hodgkin lymphoma. Overall study context: Patients received nivolumab 3 mg/kg intravenously every 2 weeks. The study, taken as a whole, reports: Still unresolved is the cause of the repertoire differences, which may be disease activity or prior therapy. When set against healthy donors, newly diagnosed patients were reported to show lower baseline TCR diversity. The authors excluded patients who started nivolumab under 1 year after ASCT.

The length of the CDR3 is 14 residues. V was pared by 1 base and J by 2 bases, with 12 bases between. The germline V gene encodes CDR1 GTSNPN and CDR2 SVGIG (reference sequence). Method: immunoSEQ multiplex PCR; TCRdb's copy keeps in-frame clones and lacks some. This table has about 33,000 clones, 72% appearing once. The source of this sequence is a human donor with classical Hodgkin lymphoma. This specimen consisted of peripheral blood mononuclear cells (PBMCs), obtained before the fourth cycle of nivolumab. This rearrangement joins TRBV30 to TRBJ2-7; no clear D. Written as DNA, the CDR3 is TGTGCCTGGAGTGATATATCAGGCGCCTACGAGCAGTACTTC. Its protein is CAWSDISGAYEQYF.